The source of this T cell receptor (beta chain) is a study of T cell changes during pregnancy in multiple sclerosis. Generated by immunoSEQ multiplex PCR, the TCRdb table keeps only in-frame clones and is missing some. This sample has 40,000 to 60,000 clones, with 85% to 95% found just once. The ends were cut back, 0 bases at V and 7 bases at J, with 13 bases in the middle. Germline CDR1 SSHAT, CDR2 FNYEAQ (reference sequence). The CDR3 is 15 amino acids. Sequencing was performed on CD8+ T cells from peripheral blood mononuclear cells, taken in the second trimester of pregnancy. The gene calls are TRBV7-7 and TRBJ2-1; TRBD1 might be the D (6 bases). The receptor comes from a female donor with multiple sclerosis, enrolled in a pregnancy study. The DNA of the CDR3 is TGTGCCAGCAGCTTAGCCCAGGGGCCCCGGAATGAGCAGTTCTTC. Encoded protein: CASSLAQGPRNEQFF.